Included here is one T cell receptor (beta chain) sequence, with context. This specimen comes from a study of control samples from healthy donors and cancer patients. CDR3 length: 12 amino acids. With 4 bases removed from V and 6 bases from J, the gap between germline ends came to 10 bases. Germline-derived CDR1 and CDR2 are MNHEY and SVGAGI. This table comes from immunoSEQ multiplex PCR, and its TCRdb copy is limited to in-frame clones, with some not included. The top ten hold over 2% of the sample, which has 95,000 to 130,000 clones, 70% to 90% seen once. The source is a woman between 70 and 85 years old in good health. The rearrangement joins TRBV6-5 to TRBJ2-7; D is uncertain. Sequencing was carried out using blood. Written as DNA, the CDR3 is TGTGCCAGCAGTTCCCACTACGGCGAGCAGTACTTC. Encoded protein: CASSSHYGEQYF.